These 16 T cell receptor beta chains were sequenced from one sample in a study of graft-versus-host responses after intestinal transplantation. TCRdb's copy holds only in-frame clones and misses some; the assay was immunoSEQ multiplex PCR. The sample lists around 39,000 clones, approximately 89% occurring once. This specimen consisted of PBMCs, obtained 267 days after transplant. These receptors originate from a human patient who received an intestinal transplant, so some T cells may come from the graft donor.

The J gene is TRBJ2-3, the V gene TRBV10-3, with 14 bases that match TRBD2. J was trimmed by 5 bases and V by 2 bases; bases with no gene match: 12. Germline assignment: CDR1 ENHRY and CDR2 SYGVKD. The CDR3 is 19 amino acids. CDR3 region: CAISEHLGTSGGDGDTQYF. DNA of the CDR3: TGTGCCATCAGTGAGCATCTAGGGACTAGCGGGGGCGATGGAGATACGCAGTATTTT.

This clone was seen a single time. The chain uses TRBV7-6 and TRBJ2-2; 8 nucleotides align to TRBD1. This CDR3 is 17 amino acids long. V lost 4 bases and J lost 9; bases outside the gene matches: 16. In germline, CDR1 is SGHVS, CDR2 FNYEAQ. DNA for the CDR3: TGTGCCAGCAGCTCCAGGGTGGGACAGGCTCCCCCCAGGGAGCTGTTTTTT. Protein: CASSSRVGQAPPRELFF.

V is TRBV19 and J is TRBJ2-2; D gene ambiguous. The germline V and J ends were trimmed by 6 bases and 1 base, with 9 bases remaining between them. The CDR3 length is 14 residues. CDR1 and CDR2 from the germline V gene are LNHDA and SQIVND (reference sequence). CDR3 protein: CASRNPENTGELFF. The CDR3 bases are TGTGCCAGTAGGAATCCAGAGAACACCGGGGAGCTGTTTTTT.

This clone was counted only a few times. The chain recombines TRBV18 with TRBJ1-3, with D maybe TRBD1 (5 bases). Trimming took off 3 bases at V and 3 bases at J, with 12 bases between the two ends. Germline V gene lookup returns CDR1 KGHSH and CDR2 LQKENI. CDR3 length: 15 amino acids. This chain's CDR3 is CASSPHGTYGNTIYF. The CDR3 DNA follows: TGTGCCAGCTCACCGCACGGGACTTATGGAAACACCATATATTTT.

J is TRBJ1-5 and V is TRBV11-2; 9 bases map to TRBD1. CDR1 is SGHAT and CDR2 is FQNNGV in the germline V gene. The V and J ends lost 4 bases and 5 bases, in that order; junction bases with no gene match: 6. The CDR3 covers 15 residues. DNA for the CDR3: TGTGCCAGCAGCTCGACAGGGGGAAGGGATCAGCCCCAGCATTTT. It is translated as CASSSTGGRDQPQHF.

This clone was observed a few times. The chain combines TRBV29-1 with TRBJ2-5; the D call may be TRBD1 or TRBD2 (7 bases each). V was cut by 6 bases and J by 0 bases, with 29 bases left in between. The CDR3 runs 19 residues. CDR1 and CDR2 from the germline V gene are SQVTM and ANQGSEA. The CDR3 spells CSVIPQGWEGEWYQETQYF. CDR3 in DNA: TGCAGCGTGATTCCACAGGGGTGGGAGGGTGAGTGGTACCAAGAGACCCAGTACTTC. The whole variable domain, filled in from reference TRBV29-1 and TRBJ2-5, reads SAVISQKPSRDICQRGTSLTIQCQVDSQVTMMFWYRQQPGQSLTLIATANQGSEATYESGFVIDKFPISRPNLTFSTLTVSNMSPEDSSIYLCSVIPQGWEGEWYQETQYFGPGTRLLVL.

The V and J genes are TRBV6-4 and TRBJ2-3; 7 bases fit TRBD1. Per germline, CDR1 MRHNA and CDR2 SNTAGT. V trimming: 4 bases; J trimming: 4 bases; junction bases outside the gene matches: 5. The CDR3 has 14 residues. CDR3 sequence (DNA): TGTGCCAGCAGTGGAGGGGGCTCTGCAGATACGCAGTATTTT. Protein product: CASSGGGSADTQYF.

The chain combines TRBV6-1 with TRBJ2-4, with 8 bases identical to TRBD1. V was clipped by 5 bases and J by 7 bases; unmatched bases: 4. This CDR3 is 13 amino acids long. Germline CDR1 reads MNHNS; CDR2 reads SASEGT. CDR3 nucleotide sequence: TGTGCCAGCAGTTTGAACAGGGGGAACATTCAGTACTTC. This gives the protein CASSLNRGNIQYF.

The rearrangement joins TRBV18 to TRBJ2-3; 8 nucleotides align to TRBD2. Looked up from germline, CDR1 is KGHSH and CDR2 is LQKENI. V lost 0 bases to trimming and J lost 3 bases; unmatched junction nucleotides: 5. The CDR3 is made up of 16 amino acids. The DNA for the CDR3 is TGTGCCAGCTCACCACCGGCCAGCGGGGGTACAGATACGCAGTATTTT. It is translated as CASSPPASGGTDTQYF.

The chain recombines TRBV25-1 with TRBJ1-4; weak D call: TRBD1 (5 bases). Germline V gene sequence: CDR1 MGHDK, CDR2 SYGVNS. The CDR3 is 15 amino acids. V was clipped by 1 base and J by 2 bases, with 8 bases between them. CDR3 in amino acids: CASSESGGTNEKLFF. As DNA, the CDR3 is TGTGCCAGCAGTGAATCGGGGGGTACTAATGAAAAACTGTTTTTT.

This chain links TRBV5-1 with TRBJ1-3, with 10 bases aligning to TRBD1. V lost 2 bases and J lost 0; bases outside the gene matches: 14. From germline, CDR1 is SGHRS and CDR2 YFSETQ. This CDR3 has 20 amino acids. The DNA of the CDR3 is TGCGCCAGCAGCTTCAACCCGGGACAGGGGATTAACGCCTCTGGAAACACCATATATTTT. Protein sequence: CASSFNPGQGINASGNTIYF. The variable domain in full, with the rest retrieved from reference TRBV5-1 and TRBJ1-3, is KAGVTQTPRYLIKTRGQQVTLSCSPISGHRSVSWYQQTPGQGLQFLFEYFSETQRNKGNFPGRFSGRQFSNSRSEMNVSTLELGDSALYLCASSFNPGQGINASGNTIYFGEGSWLTVV.

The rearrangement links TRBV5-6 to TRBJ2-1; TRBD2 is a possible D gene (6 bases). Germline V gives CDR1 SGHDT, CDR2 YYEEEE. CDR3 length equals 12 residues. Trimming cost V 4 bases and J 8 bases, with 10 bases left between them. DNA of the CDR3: TGTGCCAGCAGCCCCCCGGGGGATGAGCAGTTCTTC. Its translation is CASSPPGDEQFF.

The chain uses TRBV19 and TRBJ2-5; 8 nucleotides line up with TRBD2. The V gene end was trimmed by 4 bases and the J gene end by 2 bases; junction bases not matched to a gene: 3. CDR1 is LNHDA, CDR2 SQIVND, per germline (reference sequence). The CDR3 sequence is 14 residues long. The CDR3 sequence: CASSTLAAQETQYF. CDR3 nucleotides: TGTGCCAGTAGTACACTAGCGGCTCAAGAGACCCAGTACTTC.

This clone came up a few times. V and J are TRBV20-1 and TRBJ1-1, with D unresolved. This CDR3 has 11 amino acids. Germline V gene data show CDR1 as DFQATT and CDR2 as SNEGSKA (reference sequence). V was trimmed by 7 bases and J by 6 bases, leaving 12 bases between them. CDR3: CSGLRDAEAFF. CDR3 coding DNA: TGCAGTGGATTGCGGGATGCTGAAGCTTTCTTT.

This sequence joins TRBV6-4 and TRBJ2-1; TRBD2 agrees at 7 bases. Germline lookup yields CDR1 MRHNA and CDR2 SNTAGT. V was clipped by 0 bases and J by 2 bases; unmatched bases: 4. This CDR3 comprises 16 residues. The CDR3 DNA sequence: TGTGCCAGCAGTGACTCGAGCGGGGCCCCCTACAATGAGCAGTTCTTC. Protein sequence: CASSDSSGAPYNEQFF.

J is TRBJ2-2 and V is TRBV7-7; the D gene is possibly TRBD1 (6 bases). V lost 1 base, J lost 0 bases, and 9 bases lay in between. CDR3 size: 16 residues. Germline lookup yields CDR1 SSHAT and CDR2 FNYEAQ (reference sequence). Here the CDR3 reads CASSLGGTPNTGELFF. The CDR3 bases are TGTGCCAGCAGCTTAGGGGGGACACCGAACACCGGGGAGCTGTTTTTT.